This T cell receptor beta chain comes out of a study of OX40 agonist ivuxolimab in advanced cancers. Study conclusions and caveats: Partly responding patients at 0.1-3.0 mg/kg showed some of the smallest clonal expansion. Within 6 weeks, CD4+ and CD8+ blood T cells expanded clonally at 0.1 to 3.0 mg/kg.

Only one count was recorded for this clone. Its antigen is as yet unknown. The CDR3 length is 15 residues. Trimming left V 4 bases short and J 5 bases short, with 17 bases between. Germline V CDR1 and CDR2: SGHTA, FQGNSA. Libraries were prepared by immunoSEQ multiplex PCR; TCRdb keeps only in-frame clonotypes and omits some of them. The table shows under 50,000 clones, with approximately 88% occurring only once. The chain uses TRBV7-2 and TRBJ1-1, with a possible D match to TRBD1 (5 bases). This clonotype was sampled from an adult with an advanced solid tumor such as melanoma, head and neck, liver or kidney cancer. The sequencing here drew on CD4+ or CD8+ T cells sorted from blood, taken in a trial of the OX40 agonist ivuxolimab. CDR3 bases: TGTGCCAGCAGCTCCGGAAGGGGTAGATGGACTGAAGCTTTCTTT. Translation gives CASSSGRGRWTEAFF.